This entry features one T cell receptor (beta chain) sequence. Recruited during active infection, patients (from Seattle) were subsequently followed longitudinally. This specimen comes from a study of blood T cell repertoires in COVID-19. Study overall: Whether acute or convalescent, the COVID-19 samples came from the United States, Italy and Spain. The analysed material was cDNA or gDNA that came from T cells, B-cell-depleted T cells, or PBMCs.

TCRdb keeps only in-frame clones here, not all; method: immunoSEQ multiplex PCR. The top ten clones hold approximately 12% of a sample with about 270,000 clones, 70% to 90% of them seen once. V lost 4 bases and J 8 bases, leaving 14 bases between the germline ends. Germline CDR1 is MGHRA and CDR2 is YSYEKL. The CDR3 length is 13 residues. The sequence was obtained from a woman between 25 and 40 years old with COVID-19, enrolled during active disease. The V and J genes are TRBV4-1 and TRBJ1-2; tentatively, D is TRBD1 (5 bases). Specimen: peripheral blood. The CDR3: CASSPPGFRGYTF. In DNA form, the CDR3 reads TGCGCCAGCAGCCCTCCAGGGTTCCGGGGCTACACCTTC.